Listed here are 17 T cell receptor beta chains from one sample, sequenced in a study of regulatory T cells in long-lasting Graves disease. Assembly of TCR beta libraries relied on iRepertoire HTBI primers together with Arm-PCR of CDR3 regions. TCRdb independently ran MiXCR on the multiplex PCR reads; one entry per CDR3 protein. The table has under 300,000 distinct CDR3 sequences, around 18% seen once. The time point is: newly diagnosed GD, antithyroid drugs for less than 3 months. From PBMCs, RNA was extracted and then used to make the TCR library. This sample also belongs to another study, concerning T cells in Graves' hyperthyroidism and ophthalmopathy.

Material: peripheral blood mononuclear cells (PBMCs), obtained at new diagnosis, from a patient treated with antithyroid drugs. Source of these receptors: a woman in her thirties with Graves disease.

This clonotype has at least ten counts. CDR3: CASSSNRGTEAFF. DNA for the CDR3: TGTGCCAGCAGCTCGAACAGGGGTACTGAAGCTTTCTTT. V is TRBV3-1 and J is TRBJ1-1, with TRBD1 matching 7 bases. The CDR3 has 13 amino acids. Germline CDR1 and CDR2: LGHDT and YNNKEL (reference sequence). Germline trimming cut 5 bases from V and 5 bases from J; bases unmatched to any gene: 5.

V gene TRBV20-1 combines with J gene TRBJ2-2; 12 positions agree with TRBD2. The V and J ends lost 5 bases and 6 bases, in that order; junction bases with no gene match: 7. CDR3 size: 15 residues. From germline, CDR1 is DFQATT and CDR2 SNEGSKA (reference sequence). CDR3 nucleotide sequence: TGCAGTGCTTCAGGACTAGCGGGGCGGGCCGGGGAGCTGTTTTTT. This translates into CSASGLAGRAGELFF.

This clonotype was seen only once. The V and J genes are TRBV18 and TRBJ2-3, with D uncertain. The CDR3 sequence is 15 residues long. CDR1 KGHSH and CDR2 LQKENI come from the germline V gene. Trimming removed 4 bases from V and 0 bases from J, with 11 bases in between. CDR3 nucleotide sequence: TGTGCCAGCTCACTCACCAAGGGAAGCACAGATACGCAGTATTTT. Protein product: CASSLTKGSTDTQYF.

This clonotype was seen many times. V and J are TRBV12-3 or TRBV12-4 and TRBJ2-2; 10 bases are shared with TRBD1. The CDR3 sequence is 16 residues long. Trimming took 5 bases from V and 1 from J; bases not matched to a gene: 4. Written as DNA, the CDR3 is TGTGCCAGCAGTCCGGGACAGGGGAGGAACACCGGGGAGCTGTTTTTT. Translation: CASSPGQGRNTGELFF.

This clonotype appeared many times. The chain links TRBV20-1 to TRBJ2-5; the D is unclear. From germline, CDR1 is DFQATT and CDR2 SNEGSKA (reference sequence). The V gene lost 3 bases and the J gene lost 2 bases, with 16 bases spanning the gap. The CDR3 consists of 15 residues. CDR3 region: CSASGFRAAQETQYF. Written as DNA, the CDR3 is TGCAGTGCTAGTGGCTTCCGGGCCGCACAAGAGACCCAGTACTTC.

There are many counts of this clonotype. V is TRBV4-1 and J is TRBJ1-2, with TRBD1 identical over 7 bases. Germline CDR1 and CDR2: MGHRA and YSYEKL. The V segment lost 3 bases and the J segment 1 base; nucleotides outside the gene matches: 5. The CDR3 length is 15 residues. CDR3 loop: CASSQSNRGNYGYTF. The CDR3 region has the DNA TGCGCCAGCAGCCAGTCCAACAGGGGTAACTATGGCTACACCTTC.

This clonotype was seen ten or more times. In DNA, the CDR3 is TGCAGTGCTAGAGATCGGGGCTTGGCACAAGAGACCCAGTACTTC. This translates into CSARDRGLAQETQYF. The V and J genes are TRBV20-1 and TRBJ2-5; D tentatively fits TRBD1 or TRBD2 (5 bases each). This CDR3 spans 15 amino acids. The germline V and J ends were trimmed by 0 bases and 2 bases, with 13 bases remaining between them. CDR1 DFQATT and CDR2 SNEGSKA come from the germline V gene (reference sequence).

This clonotype has a count of ten or more. This chain connects TRBV12-3 or TRBV12-4 to TRBJ2-7, with D possibly TRBD2 on 5 matching bases. Trimming cost V 3 bases and J 5 bases, with 14 bases left between them. The CDR3 totals 14 residues. DNA of the CDR3: TGTGCCAGCAGTTTTGAAGGGAGTGCCGACGAGCAGTACTTC. Translated, it gives CASSFEGSADEQYF.

The chain recombines TRBV6-6 with TRBJ1-3; D not certain. This CDR3 spans 16 amino acids. The germline V gene encodes CDR1 MNHNY and CDR2 SVGAGI (reference sequence). The V end was cut by 4 bases, the J end by 0 bases, with 13 bases between. The CDR3: CASSSGSTGSGNTIYF. The CDR3 bases are TGTGCCAGCAGTTCCGGATCGACCGGCTCTGGAAACACCATATATTTT.

This clonotype occurred many times. V gene TRBV3-1 combines with J gene TRBJ2-3; 8 bases are shared with TRBD1. The CDR3 loop spans 15 amino acids. The ends lost 4 bases at V and 1 base at J; junction bases unmatched: 4. Germline lookup yields CDR1 LGHDT and CDR2 YNNKEL (reference sequence). The CDR3 sequence is CASSRQGSGTDTQYF. In DNA form, the CDR3 reads TGTGCCAGCAGCCGACAGGGGAGCGGCACAGATACGCAGTATTTT.

Ten or more counts support this clonotype. Germline is not matched at one junction end, which may reflect a read error. V gene TRBV18 combines with J gene TRBJ1-1, with D unclear. The CDR3 consists of 13 residues. CDR1 and CDR2 (germline): KGHSH, LQKENI. CDR3 DNA: TGTGCCAGCTCTCCACCGGGGAGCGCTGAAGCTTTCTTT. Its protein product is CASSPPGSAEAFF.

This clonotype was counted at least ten times. The chain carries TRBV19 and TRBJ1-1; possibly TRBD1 for D (5 bases). Trimming took off 4 bases at V and 0 bases at J, with 12 bases between the two ends. Germline V CDR1 and CDR2: LNHDA, SQIVND (reference sequence). The length of the CDR3 is 15 residues. The CDR3 loop reads CASSTSGHLNTEAFF. The DNA for the CDR3 is TGTGCCAGTAGTACTTCAGGACACCTGAACACTGAAGCTTTCTTT.

This clonotype occurred a few times. A far larger clone is just one base off, so this is likely a read error. CDR3 DNA sequence: TGTGCCAGCAGTCCAGGGGGCCCCAACTTGGAGACCCAGTACTTC. Protein sequence: CASSPGGPNLETQYF. The rearrangement links TRBV27 to TRBJ2-1, with 8 nucleotides matching TRBD1. The J call may be incorrect, as the DNA end agrees better with TRBJ2-5. This CDR3 has 15 residues. CDR1 is MNHEY and CDR2 is SMNVEV in the germline V gene (reference sequence).

The sample holds one count of this clonotype. This probably arose from a read error, given a far larger clone one base away. The V and J genes are TRBV7-2 and TRBJ2-1, with TRBD2 matching over 7 bases. CDR3 length: 17 amino acids. Germline loops: CDR1 SGHTA, CDR2 FQGNSA. The ends lost 5 bases at V and 2 bases at J; junction bases unmatched: 12. This CDR3 reads CASSPGTGGYPYNEQFF. DNA of the CDR3: TGTGCCAGCAGCCCTGGTACCGGGGGGTACCCCTACAATGAGCAGTTCTTC.

This clonotype was detected many times. The rearrangement joins TRBV20-1 to TRBJ2-3; weak D call: TRBD1 (6 bases). This CDR3 comprises 14 residues. V was shortened by 6 bases and J by 0 bases, with 13 bases between the two germline ends. Germline V CDR1 and CDR2: DFQATT, SNEGSKA (reference sequence). The CDR3 sequence: CSAKWTASTDTQYF. The DNA of the CDR3 is TGCAGTGCCAAATGGACAGCCAGCACAGATACGCAGTATTTT.

This sequence joins TRBV30 and TRBJ1-1, with D tentatively TRBD1 (5 bases). Germline CDR1 and CDR2: GTSNPN and SVGIG (reference sequence). This CDR3 has 13 amino acids. V lost 3 bases to trimming and J lost 8 bases, with 16 bases between them. CDR3 loop: CAWRPPGGSEAFF. The CDR3, as DNA: TGTGCCTGGAGACCCCCGGGGGGTTCCGAAGCTTTCTTT.

This clonotype was recorded at least ten times. The V and J genes are TRBV11-2 and TRBJ2-5; TRBD1 aligns across 7 bases. In germline, CDR1 is SGHAT, CDR2 FQNNGV. CDR3 length: 15 residues. Unmatched junction bases numbered 9, after V lost 4 bases and J lost 4 bases. CDR3 region: CASSSLQGKVETQYF. The CDR3 coding sequence is TGTGCCAGCAGCTCGTTACAGGGGAAGGTAGAGACCCAGTACTTC.